The rows below give T cell receptor beta chains drawn from one sample of a study of Ad26.COV2.S vaccination and SARS-CoV-2 variants. Repertoires were generated with immunoSEQ multiplex PCR, while TCRdb's copy carries only in-frame clones and drops some. The table records around 94,000 clones, around 80% of them present only once. This specimen consisted of peripheral blood, obtained after recovery from COVID-19. All receptors come from a human donor who had recovered from COVID-19. The CDR3 runs from the conserved cysteine through the conserved F or W. A D gene is named only where the DNA matches it firmly. The size field is filled for only some rows; it gives once, few, many or a size class.

j_call: TRBJ1-4
d_call: NA
v_call: TRBV7-2
clone_size: once
cdr3_nt: TGTGCCAGCAGCTCTCAGGGTTCTAATGAAAAACTGTTTTTT
cdr3_aa: CASSSQGSNEKLFF

j_call: TRBJ1-3
d_call: NA
v_call: TRBV28
clone_size: once
cdr3_nt: TGTGCCAGCAGTCCACGCAGGGTCTCTGGAAACACCATATATTTT
cdr3_aa: CASSPRRVSGNTIYF

j_call: TRBJ2-5
d_call: NA
v_call: TRBV12-5
clone_size: NA
cdr3_nt: TGTGCTAGTGGTTTGTTGGTTTTTGGGACACTACCAGAGACCCAGTACTTC
cdr3_aa: CASGLLVFGTLPETQYF

j_call: TRBJ2-7
d_call: NA
v_call: TRBV3-1/TRBV3-2
clone_size: NA
cdr3_nt: TGTGCCAGCAGCAAGACGGTCTACGAGCAGTACTTC
cdr3_aa: CASSKTVYEQYF

j_call: TRBJ2-4
d_call: NA
v_call: TRBV5-6
clone_size: once
cdr3_nt: TGTGCCAGCAGCTTGAGGGACCGCCGGGTACTAGCCAAAAACATTCAGTACTTC
cdr3_aa: CASSLRDRRVLAKNIQYF

j_call: TRBJ2-5
d_call: NA
v_call: TRBV7-2
clone_size: NA
cdr3_nt: TGTGCCAGCAGCTTACCGGTACAAGAGACCCAGTACTTC
cdr3_aa: CASSLPVQETQYF

j_call: TRBJ2-1
d_call: NA
v_call: TRBV7-9
clone_size: NA
cdr3_nt: TGTGCCAGCAGCTTAGTAGGAGACCTGAAAGAGCAGTTCTTC
cdr3_aa: CASSLVGDLKEQFF

j_call: TRBJ2-1
d_call: NA
v_call: TRBV1
clone_size: NA
cdr3_nt: TGCACCAGCAGCCAAGATGGTAGTAGCGGGGTCGAGCAGTTCTTC
cdr3_aa: CTSSQDGSSGVEQFF

j_call: TRBJ1-2
d_call: NA
v_call: TRBV7-9
clone_size: NA
cdr3_nt: TGTGCCAGCAGCCCGGGGGGTGAGGGTGGCTACACCTTC
cdr3_aa: CASSPGGEGGYTF

j_call: TRBJ2-5
d_call: NA
v_call: TRBV3-1/TRBV3-2
clone_size: NA
cdr3_nt: TGTGCCAGCAGCCATGCCGGATCGTGGGAGACCCAGTACTTC
cdr3_aa: CASSHAGSWETQYF

j_call: TRBJ2-2
d_call: TRBD1
v_call: TRBV4-1
clone_size: NA
cdr3_nt: TGCGCCAGCAGCCCCACGGGACAGGGCACCACCGGGGAGCTGTTTTTT
cdr3_aa: CASSPTGQGTTGELFF

j_call: TRBJ1-5
d_call: NA
v_call: TRBV6-5
clone_size: NA
cdr3_nt: TGTGCCAGCAGGAAGGAAAGGGTCAGCAATCAGCCCCAGCATTTT
cdr3_aa: CASRKERVSNQPQHF

j_call: TRBJ2-7
d_call: TRBD1
v_call: TRBV7-2
clone_size: NA
cdr3_nt: TGTGCCAGCAGAGACAGGGCGTACCTGGACGAGCAGTACTTC
cdr3_aa: CASRDRAYLDEQYF

j_call: TRBJ2-3
d_call: NA
v_call: TRBV11-2
clone_size: NA
cdr3_nt: TGTGCCAGCAGCTTAGACCGAAAGAATACGCAGTATTTT
cdr3_aa: CASSLDRKNTQYF

j_call: TRBJ2-3
d_call: TRBD2
v_call: TRBV5-1
clone_size: NA
cdr3_nt: TGCGCCAGCAGCCAGGGGACTAGCGGGGGAGATACGCAGTATTTT
cdr3_aa: CASSQGTSGGDTQYF

j_call: TRBJ2-5
d_call: TRBD1
v_call: TRBV11-3
clone_size: NA
cdr3_nt: TGTGCCAGCAGCGGAAGGACAGGAGAGACCCAGTACTTC
cdr3_aa: CASSGRTGETQYF

j_call: TRBJ1-1
d_call: NA
v_call: TRBV30
clone_size: NA
cdr3_nt: TGTGCCCGGACAGAGAGAGGCACTGAAGCTTTCTTT
cdr3_aa: CARTERGTEAFF

j_call: TRBJ1-6
d_call: TRBD1
v_call: TRBV5-1
clone_size: NA
cdr3_nt: TGCGCCAGCAGCTTGGGACAGGGAAGGTCACCCCTCCACTTT
cdr3_aa: CASSLGQGRSPLHF

j_call: TRBJ1-1
d_call: NA
v_call: TRBV11-2
clone_size: NA
cdr3_nt: TGTGCCAGCAGCTCGGTCGTGTGGAGCACTGAAGCTTTCTTT
cdr3_aa: CASSSVVWSTEAFF

j_call: TRBJ2-3
d_call: NA
v_call: TRBV3-1/TRBV3-2
clone_size: NA
cdr3_nt: TGTGCCAGCAGCCCCGACACAGATACGCAGTATTTT
cdr3_aa: CASSPDTDTQYF

j_call: TRBJ2-3
d_call: NA
v_call: TRBV29-1
clone_size: once
cdr3_nt: TGCAGCGTTGCACCCGACAGCTTAACTAGCACAGATACGCAGTATTTT
cdr3_aa: CSVAPDSLTSTDTQYF

j_call: TRBJ2-3
d_call: NA
v_call: TRBV7-9
clone_size: NA
cdr3_nt: TGTGCCAGCAGCTTACACCAGGGTCAAGATACGCAGTATTTT
cdr3_aa: CASSLHQGQDTQYF

j_call: TRBJ1-6
d_call: NA
v_call: TRBV5-4
clone_size: NA
cdr3_nt: TGTGCCAGCAGCTGGGGGTCGGGGGGGGTCGATTCACCCCTCCACTTT
cdr3_aa: CASSWGSGGVDSPLHF

j_call: TRBJ2-1
d_call: TRBD2
v_call: TRBV30
clone_size: NA
cdr3_nt: TGTGCCTGGAGTGGACATAGCGGGGGAGTTGATGAGCAGTTCTTC
cdr3_aa: CAWSGHSGGVDEQFF

j_call: TRBJ2-3
d_call: TRBD2
v_call: TRBV5-1
clone_size: NA
cdr3_nt: TGCGCCAGCAGCGTAGGACTAGCGGGGGGGAGAACAGATACGCAGTATTTT
cdr3_aa: CASSVGLAGGRTDTQYF

j_call: TRBJ1-2
d_call: NA
v_call: TRBV6-1
clone_size: NA
cdr3_nt: TGTGCCAGCAGCGAAGGACTCACCAGTCGCTACACCTTC
cdr3_aa: CASSEGLTSRYTF

j_call: TRBJ2-7
d_call: NA
v_call: TRBV27
clone_size: NA
cdr3_nt: TGTGCCAGCGGCCCCATACTGAACAGGGAAAGCTACGAGCAGTACTTC
cdr3_aa: CASGPILNRESYEQYF

j_call: TRBJ2-3
d_call: NA
v_call: TRBV5-1
clone_size: NA
cdr3_nt: TGCGCCAGCAGCTTGGCACAGGGGAGGTCCACAGATACGCAGTATTTT
cdr3_aa: CASSLAQGRSTDTQYF

j_call: TRBJ2-5
d_call: NA
v_call: TRBV7-2
clone_size: NA
cdr3_nt: TGTGCCAGCAGCCCCCGCCGCCGGGACACGACCTGGGGGGAGACCCAGTACTTC
cdr3_aa: CASSPRRRDTTWGETQYF

j_call: TRBJ2-7
d_call: NA
v_call: TRBV28
clone_size: NA
cdr3_nt: TGTGCCAGCAGGGATCCCGTGGCCGAGCAGTACTTC
cdr3_aa: CASRDPVAEQYF

j_call: TRBJ2-7
d_call: NA
v_call: TRBV5-4
clone_size: NA
cdr3_nt: TGTGCCAGCAGCTTGGATCCGGGAACCGAGCAGTACTTC
cdr3_aa: CASSLDPGTEQYF

j_call: TRBJ2-2
d_call: NA
v_call: TRBV29-1
clone_size: NA
cdr3_nt: TGCAGCGTTGATGGGCGGAACACCGGGGAGCTGTTTTTT
cdr3_aa: CSVDGRNTGELFF